The source of this T cell receptor (beta chain) is a study of blood T cell repertoires in COVID-19. Study details: PBMCs, B-cell-depleted T cells, or T cells provided the cDNA or gDNA that made up the material.

Germline values: CDR1 SGDLS, CDR2 YYNGEE. Trimming stripped 0 bases from V and 9 bases from J, with 13 bases between. The length of the CDR3 is 14 residues. Participants' own reports of clinical history determined their cohort assignment. Two consecutive negative NP/OP PCR tests, clearance, or resolved symptoms defined Cohort 3 recovery. Clones were read by immunoSEQ multiplex PCR, and TCRdb kept only the in-frame ones, dropping some. Counted here are 200,000 to 250,000 clones, about 87% occurring once; the ten biggest clones make up about 1.5%. The sequence derives from a woman aged 50 to 60 who had recovered from COVID-19. The chain couples TRBV9 to TRBJ2-1, with D perhaps TRBD2 (5 bases). The sample comprised PBMCs or T cells enriched from blood (not recorded which). CDR3 sequence reads: CASSVEVVGSEQFF. CDR3 coding DNA: TGTGCCAGCAGCGTAGAAGTGGTTGGGAGTGAGCAGTTCTTC. Full variable domain (outside the CDR3, taken from reference TRBV9 and TRBJ2-1): DSGVTQTPKHLITATGQRVTLRCSPRSGDLSVYWYQQSLDQGLQFLIQYYNGEERAKGNILERFSAQQFPDLHSELNLSSLELGDSALYFCASSVEVVGSEQFFGPGTRLTVL.